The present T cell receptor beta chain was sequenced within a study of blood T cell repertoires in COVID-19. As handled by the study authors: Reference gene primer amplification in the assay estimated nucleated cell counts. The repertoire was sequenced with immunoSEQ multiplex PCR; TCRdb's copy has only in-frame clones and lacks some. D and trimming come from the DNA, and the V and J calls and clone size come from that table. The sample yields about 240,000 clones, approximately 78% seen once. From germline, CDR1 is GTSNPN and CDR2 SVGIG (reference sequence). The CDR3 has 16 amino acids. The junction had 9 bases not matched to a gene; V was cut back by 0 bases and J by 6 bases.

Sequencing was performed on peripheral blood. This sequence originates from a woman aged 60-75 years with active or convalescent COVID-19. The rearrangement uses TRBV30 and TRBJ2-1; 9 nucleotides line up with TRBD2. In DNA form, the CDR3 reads TGTGCCTGGAGTGTATGGGCGGGGGGGCGATTCAATGAGCAGTTCTTC. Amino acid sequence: CAWSVWAGGRFNEQFF. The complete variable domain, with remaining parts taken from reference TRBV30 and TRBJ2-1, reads SQTIHQWPATLVQPVGSPLSLECTVEGTSNPNLYWYRQAAGRGLQLLFYSVGIGQISSEVPQNLSASRPQDRQFILSSKKLLLSDSGFYLCAWSVWAGGRFNEQFFGPGTRLTVL.